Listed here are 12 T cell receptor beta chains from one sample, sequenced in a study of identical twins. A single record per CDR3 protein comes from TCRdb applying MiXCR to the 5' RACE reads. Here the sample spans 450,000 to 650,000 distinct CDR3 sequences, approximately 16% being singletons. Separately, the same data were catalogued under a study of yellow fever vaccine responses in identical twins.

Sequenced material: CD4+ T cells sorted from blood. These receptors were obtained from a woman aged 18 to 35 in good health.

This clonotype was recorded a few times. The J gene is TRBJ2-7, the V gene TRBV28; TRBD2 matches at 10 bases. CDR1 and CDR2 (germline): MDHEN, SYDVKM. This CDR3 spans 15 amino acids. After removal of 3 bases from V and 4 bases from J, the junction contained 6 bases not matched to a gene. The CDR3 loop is CASSFRLAGIYEQYF. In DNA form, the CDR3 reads TGTGCCAGCAGTTTTCGACTAGCGGGTATTTACGAGCAGTACTTC.

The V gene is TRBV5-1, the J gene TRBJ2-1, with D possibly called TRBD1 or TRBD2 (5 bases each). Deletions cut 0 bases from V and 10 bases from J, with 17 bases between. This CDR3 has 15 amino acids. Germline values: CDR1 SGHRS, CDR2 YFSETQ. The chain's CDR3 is CASSLAWGDLAEQFF. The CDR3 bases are TGCGCCAGCAGCTTGGCCTGGGGCGACTTAGCGGAGCAGTTCTTC.

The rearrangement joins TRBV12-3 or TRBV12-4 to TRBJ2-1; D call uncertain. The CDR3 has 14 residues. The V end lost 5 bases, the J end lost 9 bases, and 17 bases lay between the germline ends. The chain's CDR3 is CASSRSLLTIEQFF. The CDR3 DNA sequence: TGTGCCAGCAGTCGGTCCCTTTTGACAATTGAGCAGTTCTTC.

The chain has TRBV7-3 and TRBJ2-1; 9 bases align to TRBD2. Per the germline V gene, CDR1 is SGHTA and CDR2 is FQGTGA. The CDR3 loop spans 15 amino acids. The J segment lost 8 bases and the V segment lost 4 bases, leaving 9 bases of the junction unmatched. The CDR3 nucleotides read TGTGCCAGCAGCTCAGTAGCGGGAGTGGGGCATGAGCAGTTCTTC. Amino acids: CASSSVAGVGHEQFF.

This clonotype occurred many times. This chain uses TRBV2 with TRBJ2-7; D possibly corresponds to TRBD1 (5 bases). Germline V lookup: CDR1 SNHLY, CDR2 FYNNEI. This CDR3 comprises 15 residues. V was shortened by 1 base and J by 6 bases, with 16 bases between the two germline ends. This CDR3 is CASSEGRGLTIEQYF. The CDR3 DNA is TGTGCCAGCAGTGAAGGAAGGGGCCTCACGATCGAGCAGTACTTC.

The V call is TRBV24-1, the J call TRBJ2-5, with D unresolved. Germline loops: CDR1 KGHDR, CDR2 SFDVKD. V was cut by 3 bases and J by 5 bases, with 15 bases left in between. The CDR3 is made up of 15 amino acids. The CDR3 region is CATSDRPTVGETQYF. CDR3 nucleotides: TGTGCCACCAGTGATCGACCGACCGTGGGCGAGACCCAGTACTTC.

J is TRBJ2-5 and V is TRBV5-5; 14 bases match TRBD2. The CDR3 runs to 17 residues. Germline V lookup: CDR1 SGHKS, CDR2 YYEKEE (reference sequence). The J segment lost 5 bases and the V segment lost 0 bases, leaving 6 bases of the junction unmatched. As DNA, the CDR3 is TGTGCCAGCAGCTTGGCCGGGACTAGCGGGAGCGGGGAGACCCAGTACTTC. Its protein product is CASSLAGTSGSGETQYF.

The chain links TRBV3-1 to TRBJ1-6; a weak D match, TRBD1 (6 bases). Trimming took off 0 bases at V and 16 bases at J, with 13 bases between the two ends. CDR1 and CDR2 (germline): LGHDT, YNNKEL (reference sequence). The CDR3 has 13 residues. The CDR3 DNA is TGTGCCAGCAGCCAAGAAGGGGGATCAATTCTCCACTTT. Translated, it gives CASSQEGGSILHF.

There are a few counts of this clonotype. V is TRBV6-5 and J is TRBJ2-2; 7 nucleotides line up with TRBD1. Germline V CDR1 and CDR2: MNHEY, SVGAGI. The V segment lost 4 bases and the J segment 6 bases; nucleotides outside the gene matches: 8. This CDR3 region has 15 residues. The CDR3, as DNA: TGTGCCAGCAGTTGGAGCGACAGGGCTGCCGGGGAGCTGTTTTTT. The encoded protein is CASSWSDRAAGELFF.

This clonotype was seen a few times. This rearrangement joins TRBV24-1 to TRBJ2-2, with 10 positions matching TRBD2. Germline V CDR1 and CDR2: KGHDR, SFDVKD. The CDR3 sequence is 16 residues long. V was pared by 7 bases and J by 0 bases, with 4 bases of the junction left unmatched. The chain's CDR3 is CATRSGGATNTGELFF. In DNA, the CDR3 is TGTGCCACCAGGAGCGGGGGGGCCACGAACACCGGGGAGCTGTTTTTT.

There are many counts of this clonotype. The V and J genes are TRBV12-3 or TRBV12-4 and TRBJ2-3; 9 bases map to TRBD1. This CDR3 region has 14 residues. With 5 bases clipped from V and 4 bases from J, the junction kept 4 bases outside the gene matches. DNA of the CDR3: TGTGCCAGCAGTAAGACAGGGGGAGCAGATACGCAGTATTTT. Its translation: CASSKTGGADTQYF.

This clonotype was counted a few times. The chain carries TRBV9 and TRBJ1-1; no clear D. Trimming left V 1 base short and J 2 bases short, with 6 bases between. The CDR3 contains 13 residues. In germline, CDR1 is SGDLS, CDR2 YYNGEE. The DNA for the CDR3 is TGTGCCAGCAGCGTACGCCCAAACACTGAAGCTTTCTTT. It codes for CASSVRPNTEAFF.